This TCR beta chain is drawn from a study of spatial heterogeneity in lung cancer. Study-wide context: When follow-up PBMC samples existed, they were sequenced (at a median of roughly 2 years after resection). Detected sequences consistently included more beta-chain ones than alpha-chain ones.

The sample's time point: blood at routine non-recurrence follow-up after resection. Whole RNA from tumor, nontumor lung or frozen PBMC was sequenced unsorted. In TCRdb, the 5' RACE reads were re-called with MiXCR into one record per CDR3 protein. The sample yields tens of thousands of distinct CDR3 sequences, approximately 19% seen once. Germline V gene data show CDR1 as MNHEY and CDR2 as SVGEGT. The V end was cut by 7 bases, the J end by 6 bases, with 11 bases between. The CDR3 has 12 amino acids. The starting material was PBMCs, obtained at follow-up. This receptor was identified in a male donor with early-stage non-small cell lung cancer. The chain couples TRBV6-2 or TRBV6-3 to TRBJ2-3; no clear D. DNA for the CDR3: TGTGCCAGCAAAGTCAGCGTGGATACGCAGTATTTT. This sequence encodes CASKVSVDTQYF.